The 20 T cell receptor beta chains below were found in one sample sequenced in a study of blood T cell repertoires in COVID-19. TCRdb keeps only in-frame clones here, not all; method: immunoSEQ multiplex PCR. This sample yields 410,000 or so clones, of which about nine tenths are seen a single time; under 2% belongs to the top ten. The material sequenced was peripheral blood. Receptor source: a middle-aged woman with COVID-19, enrolled during active disease.

This clone came up once. This chain joins TRBV5-6 and TRBJ2-5; perhaps TRBD2 as D (6 bases). This CDR3 region has 16 residues. Trimming removed 4 bases at V and 5 bases at J, with 21 bases between. The germline V gene encodes CDR1 SGHDT and CDR2 YYEEEE. For the CDR3, the DNA is TGTGCCAGCAGCCTGCCCTGGAGGGTCGCGGGTGAGACCCAGTACTTC. This encodes CASSLPWRVAGETQYF. Supplemented by reference TRBV5-6 and TRBJ2-5, the full variable domain reads DAGVTQSPTHLIKTRGQQVTLRCSPKSGHDTVSWYQQALGQGPQFIFQYYEEEERQRGNFPDRFSGHQFPNYSSELNVNALLLGDSALYLCASSLPWRVAGETQYFGPGTRLLVL.

The rearrangement links TRBV5-1 to TRBJ1-1; weak D call: TRBD1 (5 bases). There are 17 residues in the CDR3. The germline V gene encodes CDR1 SGHRS and CDR2 YFSETQ. V was cut by 0 bases and J by 1 base, with 16 bases left in between. The CDR3 protein is CASSLVWRAQANTEAFF. As DNA, the CDR3 is TGCGCCAGCAGCTTGGTCTGGAGGGCACAGGCGAACACTGAAGCTTTCTTT.

Points on this clone: The germline gene is not matched at one end of the junction; a read error may be the cause. The chain combines TRBV6-5 with TRBJ2-4; 8 nucleotides match TRBD1. The CDR3 covers 12 residues. Germline values: CDR1 MNHEY, CDR2 SVGAGI. CDR3 sequence: CASSSPGGAPNF. DNA of the CDR3: TGTGCCAGCAGTTCACCAGGGGGCGCCCCGAACTTC.

This clone was found many times. The rearrangement links TRBV3-1 (or the pseudogene TRBV3-2) to TRBJ1-2; D not certain. Trimming left V 0 bases short and J 0 bases short, with 11 bases between. The CDR3 consists of 16 residues. Germline CDR1 is LGHDT and CDR2 is YNNKEL (reference sequence). CDR3 nucleotide sequence: TGTGCCAGCAGCCAAGAGCCCGCTGCAGCTAACTATGGCTACACCTTC. It encodes CASSQEPAAANYGYTF.

The genes are TRBV5-6 and TRBJ1-4; TRBD1 matches at 7 bases. V trimming: 4 bases; J trimming: 8 bases; junction bases outside the gene matches: 5. This CDR3 has 13 amino acids. Germline V gene data show CDR1 as SGHDT and CDR2 as YYEEEE. The CDR3 loop reads CASSLRQGEKLFF. The CDR3 DNA reads as TGTGCCAGCAGCCTCCGACAGGGCGAAAAACTGTTTTTT.

The CDR3 here is CASRVGEGSEKLFF. The DNA for the CDR3 is TGTGCCAGCAGGGTGGGCGAAGGAAGTGAAAAACTGTTTTTT. V gene TRBV6-5 combines with J gene TRBJ1-4; no definite D call. The CDR3 extends over 14 amino acids. The V gene lost 6 bases and the J gene lost 7 bases, with 15 bases spanning the gap. Germline V gene data show CDR1 as MNHEY and CDR2 as SVGAGI.

This rearrangement joins TRBV14 to TRBJ2-1, with a tentative D call TRBD2 (5 bases). The CDR3 has 14 amino acids. V lost 0 bases and J lost 8, with 11 bases in between. Per the germline V gene, CDR1 is SGHDN and CDR2 is FVKESK. As DNA, the CDR3 is TGTGCCAGCAGCCAAGAGGGAACTAGTTATGAGCAGTTCTTC. This encodes CASSQEGTSYEQFF.

The rearrangement joins TRBV27 to TRBJ1-5; 7 bases align to TRBD1. V was clipped by 11 bases and J by 2 bases; unmatched bases: 9. CDR3 length: 14 residues. Germline V gene lookup returns CDR1 MNHEY and CDR2 SMNVEV (reference sequence). This CDR3 reads CASRRTGRNQPQHF. CDR3 in DNA: TGTGCCTCTCGGAGGACAGGCCGCAATCAGCCCCAGCATTTT.

The chain couples TRBV25-1 to TRBJ1-6; a possible D gene is TRBD1 (5 bases). The ends were cut back, 1 base at V and 5 bases at J, with 12 bases in the middle. The CDR3 runs 16 residues. Germline CDR1 is MGHDK and CDR2 is SYGVNS. CDR3 nucleotide sequence: TGTGCCAGCAGTGAATTTGGGGCTCTAAATAATTCACCCCTCCACTTT. It specifies CASSEFGALNNSPLHF.

The chain joins TRBV6-5 to TRBJ2-7, with D possibly matching TRBD1 (6 bases). The V end lost 8 bases, the J end lost 0 bases, and 11 bases lay between the germline ends. CDR3 length: 13 amino acids. The germline CDR1 and CDR2 sequences are MNHEY and SVGAGI. Here the CDR3 reads CASATGSSYEQYF. The CDR3 DNA sequence: TGTGCCAGCGCAACAGGGAGCTCCTACGAGCAGTACTTC.

J is TRBJ1-1 and V is TRBV6-6, with 10 bases aligning to TRBD1. The CDR3 is 14 amino acids. Germline CDR1 is MNHNY and CDR2 is SVGAGI (reference sequence). J gave up 3 bases and V 5 bases, and 3 bases lay outside the gene matches. The CDR3 DNA reads as TGTGCCAGCAGTCGGACAGGGGGGGACACTGAAGCTTTCTTT. Translation: CASSRTGGDTEAFF.

The chain employs TRBV27 and TRBJ1-2, with 9 bases aligning to TRBD1. Trimming cost V 5 bases and J 4 bases; bases outside gene matches: 8. Germline-derived CDR1 and CDR2 are MNHEY and SMNVEV (reference sequence). CDR3 length equals 15 residues. CDR3 region: CASSRADRGSYGYTF. In DNA, the CDR3 is TGTGCCAGCAGTCGAGCGGACAGGGGTAGCTATGGCTACACCTTC.

Worth noting for this clone: At one of its ends the junction is not consistent with the germline gene, which may arise from a read error. V usage is TRBV13 and J usage is TRBJ2-7; TRBD1 matches 7 bases. The CDR3 has 13 amino acids. Germline-derived CDR1 and CDR2 are PRHDT and FYEKMQ (reference sequence). The CDR3 here is CASTRGKFHEQYF. CDR3 coding DNA: TGTGCAAGCACCAGGGGGAAATTCCACGAGCAGTACTTC.

This clone was seen a single time. The chain couples TRBV11-2 to TRBJ2-3; weak D call: TRBD2 (7 bases). V lost 4 bases and J 1 base, leaving 12 bases between the germline ends. CDR1 is SGHAT and CDR2 is FQNNGV in the germline V gene. This CDR3 spans 15 amino acids. Here the CDR3 DNA reads TGTGCCAGCAGCTCGCGGGGGCGCGGCACAGATACGCAGTATTTT. It yields the protein CASSSRGRGTDTQYF.

The V and J genes are TRBV28 and TRBJ2-7; the D gene is possibly TRBD1 (5 bases). There are 14 residues in the CDR3. Germline V gene data show CDR1 as MDHEN and CDR2 as SYDVKM. The V and J ends lost 2 bases and 2 bases respectively, with 10 bases between them. DNA for the CDR3: TGTGCCAGCAGTTTACAGGGCATTCCCTACGAGCAGTACTTC. Protein: CASSLQGIPYEQYF.

This chain uses TRBV27 with TRBJ2-1, with 9 bases that match TRBD2. V dropped 2 bases and J dropped 12; count of bases not matched to a gene: 14. The CDR3 length is 16 residues. CDR1 and CDR2 from the germline V gene are MNHEY and SMNVEV (reference sequence). The chain's CDR3 is CASSLGGVAGAAGQFF. The CDR3 DNA is TGTGCCAGCAGTTTAGGTGGGGTAGCGGGGGCGGCAGGGCAGTTCTTC.

The chain recombines TRBV7-3 with TRBJ1-6; tentative D call: TRBD1 (6 bases). The germline V gene has CDR1 SGHTA and CDR2 FQGTGA. This CDR3 has 16 amino acids. Trimming pared 2 bases from V and 0 bases from J, leaving 8 bases between. This CDR3 is CASSLGTSSYNSPLHF. In DNA form, the CDR3 reads TGTGCCAGCAGCTTAGGGACAAGCTCCTATAATTCACCCCTCCACTTT.

The chain joins TRBV15 to TRBJ2-1, with TRBD1 identical over 7 bases. Trimming removed 3 bases from V and 10 bases from J; junction bases left unmatched: 15. Germline CDR1 and CDR2: LNHNV and YYDKDF (reference sequence). The CDR3 length is 16 residues. For the CDR3, the DNA is TGTGCCACCAGCAGTCCAGGAGGCCCTAGGGGGCAGGAGCAGTTCTTC. Translation: CATSSPGGPRGQEQFF.

As DNA, the CDR3 is TGTGCCAGCAGCGCAACAGGGGGCTTCTACAATGAGCAGTTCTTC. Its translation: CASSATGGFYNEQFF. V and J are TRBV7-2 and TRBJ2-1; 9 bases are shared with TRBD1. The CDR3 has 15 residues. V lost 5 bases to trimming and J lost 3 bases; unmatched junction nucleotides: 5. CDR1 is SGHTA, CDR2 FQGNSA, per germline. The complete variable domain, with remaining parts taken from reference TRBV7-2 and TRBJ2-1, reads GAGVSQSPSNKVTEKGKDVELRCDPISGHTALYWYRQSLGQGLEFLIYFQGNSAPDKSGLPSDRFSAERTGGSVSTLTIQRTQQEDSAVYLCASSATGGFYNEQFFGPGTRLTVL.

This chain uses TRBV30 with TRBJ2-6; the match to TRBD1 covers 7 bases. CDR3 length: 15 residues. Germline lookup yields CDR1 GTSNPN and CDR2 SVGIG (reference sequence). J gave up 2 bases and V 4 bases, and 5 bases lay outside the gene matches. The CDR3 sequence is CAWNNQGAGANVLTF. CDR3 nucleotide sequence: TGTGCCTGGAACAATCAGGGGGCTGGGGCCAACGTCCTGACTTTC. Full variable domain (outside the CDR3, taken from reference TRBV30 and TRBJ2-6): SQTIHQWPATLVQPVGSPLSLECTVEGTSNPNLYWYRQAAGRGLQLLFYSVGIGQISSEVPQNLSASRPQDRQFILSSKKLLLSDSGFYLCAWNNQGAGANVLTFGAGSRLTVL.